This T cell receptor (beta chain) was found in a study of untreated major depressive disorder. The CDR3 has 16 residues. Germline CDR1 MNHNS, CDR2 SASEGT. V lost 4 bases to trimming and J lost 2 bases, with 16 bases between them. Study results and limitations: TRBV05-01 (Vbeta 5.1) usage was higher in CD4+ T cells of depressed patients than controls. A comparatively small sample limits the generalizability of these findings.

Participants were all of European descent. Patients had DSM-IV major depressive disorder with a Hamilton Depression score of at least 18. Enrichment usually gave about 95% pure CD4+ T cells. Profiling relied on immunoSEQ multiplex PCR, and the TCRdb table lists in-frame clones only, not all of them. Of about 27,000 clones in the sample, 91% were seen once. This clone was counted a few times. As yet, its antigen is unknown. The sequencing input was CD4+ T cells from PBMCs. The rearrangement links TRBV6-1 to TRBJ2-3; TRBD2 is a possible D gene (5 bases). The receptor was derived from a woman in her thirties with major depressive disorder. CDR3: CASSALAPRNTDTQYF. The CDR3 nucleotides read TGTGCCAGCAGTGCCCTAGCCCCACGGAACACAGATACGCAGTATTTT.